The T cell receptor (beta chain) under discussion was sequenced for a study of early T cells in non-severe SARS-CoV-2 infection. The overall study: Sequenced material consisted of bulk RNA (from unsorted whole blood), and chains were unpaired.

From the 5' RACE reads, TCRdb called clonotypes with MiXCR, one entry per CDR3 protein. The profile shows about 80,000 distinct CDR3 sequences, about 16% of them singletons. This clonotype was seen a handful of times. In germline, CDR1 is LGHNT, CDR2 FRNRAP. V shed 6 bases and J shed 9 bases, with 10 bases lying between them. The CDR3 length is 11 residues. The specimen was whole blood. The TCR comes from an adult who was a healthcare worker with PCR-confirmed SARS-CoV-2 infection or an uninfected control (not recorded which). The rearrangement links TRBV12-5 to TRBJ2-3; D might be TRBD1 (6 bases). The CDR3 DNA sequence: TGTGCTAGTGGCTCGAGGGGGACGCAGTATTTT. Its protein product is CASGSRGTQYF.